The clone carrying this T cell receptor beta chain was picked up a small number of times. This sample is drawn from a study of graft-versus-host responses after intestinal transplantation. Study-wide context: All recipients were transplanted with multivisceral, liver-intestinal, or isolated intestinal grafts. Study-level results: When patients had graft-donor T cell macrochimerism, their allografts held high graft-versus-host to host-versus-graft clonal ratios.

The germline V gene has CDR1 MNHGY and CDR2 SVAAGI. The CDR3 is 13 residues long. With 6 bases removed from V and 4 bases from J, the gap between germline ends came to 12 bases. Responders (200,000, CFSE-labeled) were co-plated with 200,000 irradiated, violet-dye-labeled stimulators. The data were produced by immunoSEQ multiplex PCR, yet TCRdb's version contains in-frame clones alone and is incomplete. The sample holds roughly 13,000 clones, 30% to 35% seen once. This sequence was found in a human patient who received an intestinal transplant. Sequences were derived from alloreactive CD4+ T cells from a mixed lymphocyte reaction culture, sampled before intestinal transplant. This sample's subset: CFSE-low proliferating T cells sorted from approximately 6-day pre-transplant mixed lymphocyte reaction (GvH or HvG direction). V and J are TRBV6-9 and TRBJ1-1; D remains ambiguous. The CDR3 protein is CASSLIRGTEAFF. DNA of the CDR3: TGTGCCAGCAGCCTTATACGTGGCACTGAAGCTTTCTTT.